One sample yielded the 28 T cell receptor beta chains listed below, sequenced in a study of CD8 T cells in ankylosing spondylitis. TCRdb passed the 5' RACE reads through MiXCR, listing each CDR3 protein once. This sample has approximately 300,000 distinct CDR3 sequences, with around 7.6% found just once. Study-wide results and caveats: Made up of eight or nine highly homologous variants, a TCR beta motif appeared characteristic of ankylosing spondylitis blood.

Their antigen targets remain unknown. Sequenced: blood, either unsorted or a sorted T cell fraction (not recorded which). The source is a male donor with ankylosing spondylitis.

This clonotype has at least ten counts. The chain combines TRBV7-2 with TRBJ2-7; D might be TRBD1 (5 bases). Germline V CDR1 and CDR2: SGHTA, FQGNSA. V was pared by 1 base and J by 4 bases, with 11 bases between. This CDR3 spans 14 amino acids. DNA for the CDR3: TGTGCCAGCAGCTTAGGGGTAGGGGCGTACGAGCAGTACTTC. This encodes CASSLGVGAYEQYF.

At least ten counts were recorded for this clonotype. The V call is TRBV6-5, the J call TRBJ1-1; D gene unclear. The V end lost 2 bases, the J end lost 4 bases, and 11 bases lay between the germline ends. Germline V gives CDR1 MNHEY, CDR2 SVGAGI. The CDR3 consists of 14 residues. The CDR3 is CASSYGGVGTEAFF. Written as DNA, the CDR3 is TGTGCCAGCAGTTACGGTGGGGTGGGCACTGAAGCTTTCTTT.

The V and J genes are TRBV29-1 and TRBJ2-4; D might be TRBD2 (5 bases). V lost 4 bases to trimming and J lost 0 bases, with 16 bases between them. The CDR3 totals 16 residues. Germline CDR1 reads SQVTM; CDR2 reads ANQGSEA. In DNA form, the CDR3 reads TGCAGCGTTGTATTAGAGGGCAGCCTAGCCAAAAACATTCAGTACTTC. Protein product: CSVVLEGSLAKNIQYF.

The J gene is TRBJ1-5, the V gene TRBV18, with unresolved D. The V end lost 4 bases, the J end lost 5 bases, and 9 bases lay between the germline ends. The germline V gene has CDR1 KGHSH and CDR2 LQKENI. The CDR3 contains 13 residues. The DNA for the CDR3 is TGTGCCAGCTCACAAGAGGAAGATCAGCCCCAGCATTTT. This encodes CASSQEEDQPQHF.

This clonotype was observed at least ten times. The DNA for the CDR3 is TGCAGCGCCAGGGACATTGACGGGAATCAGCCCCAGCATTTT. Amino acid sequence: CSARDIDGNQPQHF. The chain combines TRBV29-1 with TRBJ1-5, with a weak D call TRBD1 (6 bases). The germline V gene encodes CDR1 SQVTM and CDR2 ANQGSEA. The CDR3 is 14 residues long. V was trimmed by 7 bases and J by 4 bases, leaving 17 bases between them.

There are a few counts of this clonotype. The chain uses TRBV2 and TRBJ2-2; possibly TRBD1 or TRBD2 for D (5 bases each). V lost 4 bases and J lost 4, with 16 bases in between. The CDR3 has 16 residues. CDR1 and CDR2 (germline): SNHLY, FYNNEI. CDR3 loop: CASSGAGDGVTGELFF. DNA for the CDR3: TGTGCCAGCAGTGGCGCCGGGGACGGCGTCACCGGGGAGCTGTTTTTT.

There are many counts of this clonotype. The chain couples TRBV5-1 to TRBJ2-2; 9 nucleotides match TRBD2. The V gene end was trimmed by 3 bases and the J gene end by 4 bases; junction bases not matched to a gene: 13. CDR1 is SGHRS and CDR2 is YFSETQ in the germline V gene. The CDR3 runs 18 residues. The CDR3 DNA is TGCGCCAGCAGCTCCGGACTAGCGCCTAACACGGGCACCGGGGAGCTGTTTTTT. Amino acids: CASSSGLAPNTGTGELFF.

This chain joins TRBV6-1 and TRBJ2-5, with D possibly TRBD1 on 6 matching bases. V lost 6 bases, J lost 2 bases, and 22 bases lay in between. CDR3 length equals 17 residues. CDR1 is MNHNS and CDR2 is SASEGT in the germline V gene. The CDR3 DNA reads TGTGCCAGCAGCCTCAGGGGCCCCGGCTCCCTACAAGAGACCCAGTACTTC. It translates to CASSLRGPGSLQETQYF.

This clonotype appeared a few times. This chain connects TRBV6-1 to TRBJ2-1, with a possible D match to TRBD2 (6 bases). CDR3 length: 15 residues. V was cut by 2 bases and J by 0 bases, with 8 bases left in between. Germline loops: CDR1 MNHNS, CDR2 SASEGT. Written as DNA, the CDR3 is TGTGCCAGCAGTGAACCCGGGAGCTCCTACAATGAGCAGTTCTTC. Its protein product is CASSEPGSSYNEQFF.

This clonotype was counted only a few times. The J gene is TRBJ2-3, the V gene TRBV7-3; D gene unclear. The CDR3 runs to 16 residues. Germline V gene sequence: CDR1 SGHTA, CDR2 FQGTGA. The V end lost 1 base, the J end lost 0 bases, and 11 bases lay between the germline ends. CDR3 bases: TGTGCCAGCAGCTTAATTCCGGGTCCTAGCACAGATACGCAGTATTTT. Translated: CASSLIPGPSTDTQYF.

The gene calls are TRBV20-1 and TRBJ1-1; TRBD1 might be the D (6 bases). The V end lost 3 bases, the J end lost 10 bases, and 18 bases lay between the germline ends. The V gene's germline CDR1 is DFQATT and CDR2 SNEGSKA (reference sequence). The CDR3 totals 13 residues. The CDR3 is CSARWGPAGAAFF. The CDR3 DNA sequence: TGCAGTGCTAGGTGGGGTCCGGCGGGGGCAGCTTTCTTT.

There are many counts of this clonotype. This chain uses TRBV7-9 with TRBJ1-1, with 9 positions matching TRBD1. V trimming: 4 bases; J trimming: 5 bases; junction bases outside the gene matches: 14. The CDR3 totals 17 residues. CDR1 is SEHNR, CDR2 FQNEAQ, per germline (reference sequence). The CDR3 reads CASSSAGTGPLRTEAFF. DNA for the CDR3: TGTGCCAGCAGCTCGGCCGGGACAGGGCCCCTTAGGACTGAAGCTTTCTTT. The whole variable domain, filled in from reference TRBV7-9 and TRBJ1-1, reads DTGVSQNPRHKITKRGQNVTFRCDPISEHNRLYWYRQTLGQGPEFLTYFQNEAQLEKSRLLSDRFSAERPKGSFSTLEIQRTEQGDSAMYLCASSSAGTGPLRTEAFFGQGTRLTVV.

At least ten counts were recorded for this clonotype. This chain joins TRBV7-9 and TRBJ2-4; 9 nucleotides match TRBD2. Germline CDR1 and CDR2: SEHNR and FQNEAQ (reference sequence). The CDR3 totals 17 residues. The junction had 15 bases not matched to a gene; V was cut back by 5 bases and J by 7 bases. CDR3 sequence: CASSPGSAGGPGNIQYF. The CDR3 DNA reads as TGTGCCAGCAGCCCAGGATCGGCGGGAGGGCCGGGGAACATTCAGTACTTC. Complete variable domain (other parts from reference TRBV7-9 and TRBJ2-4): DTGVSQNPRHKITKRGQNVTFRCDPISEHNRLYWYRQTLGQGPEFLTYFQNEAQLEKSRLLSDRFSAERPKGSFSTLEIQRTEQGDSAMYLCASSPGSAGGPGNIQYFGAGTRLSVL.

The table lists this clonotype with many counts. The V gene is TRBV15, the J gene TRBJ2-7, with D unclear. CDR1 and CDR2 from the germline V gene are LNHNV and YYDKDF (reference sequence). V was cut by 1 base and J by 0 bases, with 7 bases left in between. There are 14 residues in the CDR3. The CDR3 DNA is TGTGCCACCAGCAGAGCACAGAGCTCCTACGAGCAGTACTTC. Protein: CATSRAQSSYEQYF.

This clonotype was picked up many times. CDR3 residues: CSARRSGEQYF. CDR3 bases: TGCAGTGCTAGAAGGTCGGGCGAGCAGTACTTC. The rearrangement joins TRBV20-1 to TRBJ2-7; D remains ambiguous. CDR1 is DFQATT, CDR2 SNEGSKA, per germline (reference sequence). Trimming removed 2 bases at V and 6 bases at J, with 8 bases between. The CDR3 covers 11 residues.

The sample holds a few counts of this clonotype. The rearrangement joins TRBV5-1 to TRBJ1-2; 7 bases match TRBD1. This CDR3 comprises 13 residues. Germline V gene lookup returns CDR1 SGHRS and CDR2 YFSETQ. The V and J ends lost 2 bases and 5 bases, in that order; junction bases with no gene match: 3. The CDR3 DNA reads as TGCGCCAGCAGCTTACAGGGGAGATATGGCTACACCTTC. Translation gives CASSLQGRYGYTF.

In its sample, this clonotype was seen many times. The chain links TRBV28 to TRBJ2-1; D remains ambiguous. Trimming removed 3 bases at V and 6 bases at J, with 9 bases between. The CDR3 length is 13 residues. Germline loops: CDR1 MDHEN, CDR2 SYDVKM. DNA for the CDR3: TGTGCCAGCAGTTTCCCAGGTTCCAATGAGCAGTTCTTC. Amino acid sequence: CASSFPGSNEQFF.

This clonotype was observed many times. This chain links TRBV6-2 or TRBV6-3 with TRBJ1-3; 7 bases are a match to TRBD1. Germline CDR1 MNHEY, CDR2 SVGEGT. V trimming: 8 bases; J trimming: 0 bases; junction bases outside the gene matches: 7. CDR3 length equals 15 residues. The CDR3 bases are TGTGCCAGCGGGGACAGTCAAAACTCTGGAAACACCATATATTTT. It codes for CASGDSQNSGNTIYF.

This clonotype was detected many times. The J gene is TRBJ2-5, the V gene TRBV12-3 or TRBV12-4, with D unclear. V shed 5 bases and J shed 6 bases, with 10 bases lying between them. The CDR3 has 12 amino acids. CDR3 protein: CASSPRRQTQYF. The CDR3 DNA reads as TGTGCCAGCAGTCCCCGACGCCAGACCCAGTACTTC.

This clonotype was picked up many times. This rearrangement joins TRBV4-1 to TRBJ1-2; tentative D call: TRBD1 (5 bases). The CDR3 spans 13 residues. Trimming shortened V by 0 bases and J by 7 bases, and 9 bases separated the two germline ends. Germline CDR1 reads MGHRA; CDR2 reads YSYEKL. CDR3 residues: CASSQDQGFGYTF. The DNA of the CDR3 is TGCGCCAGCAGCCAAGATCAGGGCTTTGGCTACACCTTC.

The J gene is TRBJ1-1, the V gene TRBV14, with 10 bases matching TRBD1. There are 16 residues in the CDR3. V lost 3 bases to trimming and J lost 2 bases; unmatched junction nucleotides: 6. Germline V gene data show CDR1 as SGHDN and CDR2 as FVKESK. The CDR3 reads CASSHPGQGYNTEAFF. The CDR3 coding sequence is TGTGCCAGCAGCCATCCGGGACAGGGGTACAACACTGAAGCTTTCTTT.

The rearrangement joins TRBV19 to TRBJ2-7, with 8 nucleotides matching TRBD1. The V segment lost 8 bases and the J segment 0 bases; nucleotides outside the gene matches: 9. Germline CDR1 reads LNHDA; CDR2 reads SQIVND (reference sequence). The CDR3 contains 15 residues. Here the CDR3 reads CASRPGGRGSYEQYF. CDR3 in DNA: TGTGCCAGTCGTCCAGGGGGCAGAGGCTCCTACGAGCAGTACTTC.

There are a few counts of this clonotype. This chain joins TRBV6-2 or TRBV6-3 and TRBJ1-1; the D is unclear. There are 14 residues in the CDR3. The V and J ends lost 6 bases and 2 bases respectively, with 13 bases between them. Germline lookup yields CDR1 MNHEY and CDR2 SVGEGT. CDR3 region: CASRNSPANTEAFF. The CDR3 bases are TGTGCCAGCAGAAACAGTCCGGCAAACACTGAAGCTTTCTTT.

CDR3 DNA sequence: TGTGCCAGCAGCCGGGCGGGGGCCTATAGGCGCACAGATACGCAGTATTTT. Translating gives CASSRAGAYRRTDTQYF. The V and J genes are TRBV5-6 and TRBJ2-3, with D maybe TRBD2 (7 bases). Germline values: CDR1 SGHDT, CDR2 YYEEEE. The CDR3 is 17 residues long. Trimming took off 4 bases at V and 1 base at J, with 19 bases between the two ends.

This chain links TRBV20-1 with TRBJ2-7; maybe TRBD1 (5 bases). Germline V lookup: CDR1 DFQATT, CDR2 SNEGSKA (reference sequence). Trimming left V 2 bases short and J 1 base short, with 12 bases between. This CDR3 has 14 residues. The CDR3 sequence: CSARKTDASYEQYF. CDR3 bases: TGCAGTGCTAGAAAGACAGATGCATCCTACGAGCAGTACTTC.

This clonotype was seen only a few times. This chain joins TRBV4-3 and TRBJ1-1; 8 bases align to TRBD1. J was trimmed by 1 base and V by 1 base; bases with no gene match: 2. Germline assignment: CDR1 LGHNA and CDR2 YSLEER. The CDR3 length is 15 residues. In DNA form, the CDR3 reads TGCGCCAGCAGCCAAGCCAGGGGGCCGAACACTGAAGCTTTCTTT. This sequence encodes CASSQARGPNTEAFF.

This clonotype has ten or more counts. Here the CDR3 DNA reads TGTGCCAGCAGTTACTCGTGGACAGGAGACAGGTACAATGAGCAGTTCTTC. Translated, it gives CASSYSWTGDRYNEQFF. The rearrangement uses TRBV6-5 and TRBJ2-1; TRBD1 matches at 7 bases. V dropped 0 bases and J dropped 4; count of bases not matched to a gene: 9. Germline CDR1 and CDR2: MNHEY and SVGAGI. The CDR3 runs to 17 residues.

The chain employs TRBV18 and TRBJ2-1; D is perhaps TRBD2 (5 bases). The germline V gene encodes CDR1 KGHSH and CDR2 LQKENI. Trimming pared 3 bases from V and 0 bases from J, leaving 33 bases between. The CDR3 has 23 amino acids. The CDR3 is CASSPSYVSGQKPRESSYNEQFF. The CDR3, as DNA: TGTGCCAGCTCACCCTCCTATGTAAGCGGCCAAAAGCCTAGAGAAAGCTCCTACAATGAGCAGTTCTTC. Supplemented by reference TRBV18 and TRBJ2-1, the full variable domain reads NAGVMQNPRHLVRRRGQEARLRCSPMKGHSHVYWYRQLPEEGLKFMVYLQKENIIDESGMPKERFSAEFPKEGPSILRIQQVVRGDSAAYFCASSPSYVSGQKPRESSYNEQFFGPGTRLTVL.